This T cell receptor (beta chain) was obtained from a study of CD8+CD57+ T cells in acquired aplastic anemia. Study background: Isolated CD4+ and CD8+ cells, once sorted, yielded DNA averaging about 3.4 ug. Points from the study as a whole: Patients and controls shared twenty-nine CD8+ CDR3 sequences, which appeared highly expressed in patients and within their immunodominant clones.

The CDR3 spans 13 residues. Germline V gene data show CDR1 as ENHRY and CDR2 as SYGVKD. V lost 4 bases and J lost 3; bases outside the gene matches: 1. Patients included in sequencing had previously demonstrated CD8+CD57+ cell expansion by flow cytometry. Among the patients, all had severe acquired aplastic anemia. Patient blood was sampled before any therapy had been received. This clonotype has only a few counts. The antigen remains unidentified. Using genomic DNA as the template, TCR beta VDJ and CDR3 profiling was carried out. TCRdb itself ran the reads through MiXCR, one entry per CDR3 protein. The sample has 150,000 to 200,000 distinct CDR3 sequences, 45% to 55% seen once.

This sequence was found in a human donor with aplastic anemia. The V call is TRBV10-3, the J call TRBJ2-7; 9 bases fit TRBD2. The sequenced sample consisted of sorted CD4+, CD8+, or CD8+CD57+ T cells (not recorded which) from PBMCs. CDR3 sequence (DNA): TGTGCCATCAGTGGTAGCGGGGGCTACGAGCAGTACTTC. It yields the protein CAISGSGGYEQYF.